What follows are 22 T cell receptor beta chains derived from one specimen sequenced in a study of blood T cells in healthy people across ages. Together with a sample-barcoded 5' primer, a J-beta primer mix was included in a second PCR lasting roughly 6 to 12 cycles. From the 5' RACE reads, TCRdb called clonotypes with MiXCR, one entry per CDR3 protein. The data contain 550,000 to 800,000 distinct CDR3 sequences, under 25% of them seen just once; the ten biggest clones take up more than 3%. The sequenced material came from blood. The source of these receptors is a man aged 70-80 years in good health.

The chain couples TRBV20-1 to TRBJ2-3; 11 bases line up with TRBD2. V shed 6 bases, J shed 5 bases, and the junction held 7 bases outside the gene matches. CDR1 is DFQATT and CDR2 is SNEGSKA in the germline V gene (reference sequence). The length of the CDR3 is 14 residues. This CDR3 reads CSAIAGGPGDTQYF. In nucleotides, the CDR3 is TGCAGTGCAATAGCGGGAGGGCCTGGAGATACGCAGTATTTT.

The rearrangement links TRBV7-9 to TRBJ2-7; no reliable D call. Germline CDR1 is SEHNR and CDR2 is FQNEAQ (reference sequence). The CDR3 runs to 13 residues. Between the trimmed V and J ends, which lost 3 bases and 5 bases, there was a span of 11 bases. In DNA, the CDR3 is TGTGCCAGCAGCTTTCGGGCGCCGAACGAGCAGTACTTC. It codes for CASSFRAPNEQYF.

V is TRBV4-1 and J is TRBJ1-5; the D gene is possibly TRBD1 (6 bases). Germline CDR1 MGHRA, CDR2 YSYEKL. This CDR3 is 14 amino acids long. Trimming cost V 2 bases and J 9 bases, with 14 bases left between them. The CDR3 sequence is CASSQNRDLGPQHF. In DNA, the CDR3 is TGCGCCAGCAGCCAAAACAGGGACCTTGGGCCCCAGCATTTT.

V usage is TRBV20-1 and J usage is TRBJ2-7; unclear D gene. The germline gives CDR1 DFQATT, CDR2 SNEGSKA (reference sequence). V lost 4 bases and J 0 bases, leaving 10 bases between the germline ends. The length of the CDR3 is 13 residues. The CDR3 loop is CSANGQSSYEQYF. In DNA, the CDR3 is TGCAGTGCTAATGGGCAGAGCTCCTACGAGCAGTACTTC.

The chain carries TRBV7-2 and TRBJ2-5, with D unclear. This CDR3 region has 13 residues. V was shortened by 5 bases and J by 2 bases, with 9 bases between the two germline ends. Germline V lookup: CDR1 SGHTA, CDR2 FQGNSA. CDR3 bases: TGTGCCAGCAGCCTATCATGGCAAGAGACCCAGTACTTC. Protein sequence: CASSLSWQETQYF.

The V gene is TRBV20-1, the J gene TRBJ2-1, with 13 bases lining up with TRBD2. There are 17 residues in the CDR3. J lost 6 bases, V lost 3 bases, and 11 bases had no gene match. Germline V gene lookup returns CDR1 DFQATT and CDR2 SNEGSKA (reference sequence). The CDR3 spells CSASGTSGTRVGNEQFF. The DNA of the CDR3 is TGCAGTGCTAGCGGGACTAGCGGGACGCGGGTAGGCAATGAGCAGTTCTTC.

This clonotype showed up just a few times. The gene calls are TRBV3-1 and TRBJ1-2; possible D gene TRBD1, 5 bases. Germline V gene data show CDR1 as LGHDT and CDR2 as YNNKEL (reference sequence). V gave up 2 bases and J gave up 8 bases, with 12 bases separating them. This CDR3 is 13 amino acids long. CDR3 amino acids: CASSQRTGKGYTF. DNA of the CDR3: TGTGCCAGCAGCCAACGAACAGGCAAAGGCTACACCTTC.

This clonotype turned up a few times. J is TRBJ1-3 and V is TRBV29-1; 9 nucleotides agree with TRBD1. The CDR3 spans 13 residues. Germline V gene data show CDR1 as SQVTM and CDR2 as ANQGSEA. Germline trimming cut 6 bases from V and 3 bases from J; bases unmatched to any gene: 3. The CDR3 nucleotides read TGCAGCGTGGGGGACAGGGTTGGAAACACCATATATTTT. Protein: CSVGDRVGNTIYF. Complete variable domain (other parts from reference TRBV29-1 and TRBJ1-3): SAVISQKPSRDICQRGTSLTIQCQVDSQVTMMFWYRQQPGQSLTLIATANQGSEATYESGFVIDKFPISRPNLTFSTLTVSNMSPEDSSIYLCSVGDRVGNTIYFGEGSWLTVV.

The chain recombines TRBV2 with TRBJ2-2; no definite D call. Germline CDR1 is SNHLY and CDR2 is FYNNEI. This CDR3 region has 15 residues. Between the trimmed V and J ends, which lost 10 bases and 2 bases, there was a span of 17 bases. CDR3 nucleotides: TGTGCCACCAAGACGTCCCAGGCTAACACCGGGGAGCTGTTTTTT. Protein product: CATKTSQANTGELFF.

A remark on this clonotype: Germline and junction disagree at one end, which may indicate a read error. The chain recombines TRBV29-1 with TRBJ2-7; the match to TRBD1 covers 9 bases. Germline CDR1 is SQVTM and CDR2 is ANQGSEA. The CDR3 covers 12 residues. DNA for the CDR3: TGCAGCGGCCGGACAGGGGCCTACGAGCGGTACTTC. This sequence encodes CSGRTGAYERYF.

This clonotype was seen at least ten times. The chain uses TRBV29-1 and TRBJ2-7; a weak D match, TRBD2 (5 bases). V lost 4 bases and J lost 1, with 8 bases in between. The CDR3 has 12 residues. Germline assignment: CDR1 SQVTM and CDR2 ANQGSEA. This CDR3 is CSVGRGSYEQYF. DNA for the CDR3: TGCAGCGTTGGCAGAGGGTCCTACGAGCAGTACTTC.

This clonotype was counted only a few times. The chain has TRBV7-2 and TRBJ2-2, with D unclear. Trimming cost V 2 bases and J 7 bases, with 5 bases left between them. In germline, CDR1 is SGHTA, CDR2 FQGNSA. CDR3 length: 12 amino acids. The chain's CDR3 is CASSLRSGELFF. CDR3 DNA sequence: TGTGCCAGCAGCTTAAGGAGCGGGGAGCTGTTTTTT.

This clonotype has a single count. V gene TRBV2 combines with J gene TRBJ2-1; 8 bases agree with TRBD1. Per the germline V gene, CDR1 is SNHLY and CDR2 is FYNNEI. The V and J ends lost 4 bases and 9 bases, in that order; junction bases with no gene match: 8. The CDR3 extends over 14 amino acids. Here the CDR3 reads CASSVSGGEVEQFF. The CDR3 DNA reads as TGTGCCAGCAGTGTCTCAGGGGGCGAGGTTGAGCAGTTCTTC.

At least ten counts were recorded for this clonotype. The V and J genes are TRBV10-3 and TRBJ2-1; 8 bases fit TRBD2. After removal of 9 bases from V and 0 bases from J, the junction contained 13 bases not matched to a gene. The CDR3 consists of 17 residues. Looked up from germline, CDR1 is ENHRY and CDR2 is SYGVKD. The CDR3 coding sequence is TGTGCCATGAGTCAGGTAGCGAGCGGGAGCTCCTACAATGAGCAGTTCTTC. Translation: CAMSQVASGSSYNEQFF.

As concerns this clonotype: This could be a read error, since a much larger clone is one nucleotide away. The V call is TRBV7-2, the J call TRBJ2-1; D call uncertain. The CDR3 spans 12 residues. Germline V gene lookup returns CDR1 SGHTA and CDR2 FQGNSA. The CDR3 nucleotides read TGTGCCAGCAACTTATTCGGCAATGAGCAGTTCTTC. As protein: CASNLFGNEQFF. Full variable domain (missing parts from reference TRBV7-2 and TRBJ2-1): GAGVSQSPSNKVTEKGKDVELRCDPISGHTALYWYRQSLGQGLEFLIYFQGNSAPDKSGLPSDRFSAERTGGSVSTLTIQRTQQEDSAVYLCASNLFGNEQFFGPGTRLTVL.

The chain carries TRBV25-1 and TRBJ1-4; 7 bases are shared with TRBD1. Per the germline V gene, CDR1 is MGHDK and CDR2 is SYGVNS. V lost 5 bases, J lost 8 bases, and 8 bases stayed unmatched. The CDR3 consists of 14 residues. The CDR3 spells CASSLQGLSEKLFF. The CDR3 DNA reads TGTGCCAGCAGTTTACAGGGGCTTTCGGAAAAACTGTTTTTT.

A few counts support this clonotype. The rearrangement uses TRBV7-2 and TRBJ2-5; D not resolved. Germline lookup yields CDR1 SGHTA and CDR2 FQGNSA. V dropped 5 bases and J dropped 6 bases, with 7 bases sitting between them. The CDR3 length is 11 residues. CDR3 sequence reads: CASSPSKTQYF. DNA for the CDR3: TGTGCCAGCAGCCCTAGTAAGACCCAGTACTTC.

There are a few counts of this clonotype. CDR3 in amino acids: CASSRGQGGGTGELFF. The CDR3 DNA is TGTGCCAGCAGCCGCGGACAGGGCGGTGGCACCGGGGAGCTGTTTTTT. The rearrangement joins TRBV6-1 to TRBJ2-2; 8 bases align to TRBD1. The CDR3 is 16 residues long. The V and J ends lost 6 bases and 4 bases, in that order; junction bases with no gene match: 10. CDR1 and CDR2 (germline): MNHNS, SASEGT.

The chain has TRBV21-1 and TRBJ2-1. TRBV21-1 is a pseudogene locus. The CDR3 contains 19 residues. CDR3 sequence (DNA): TGTGCCAGCAGCACAACCGGGACTTTGCTGCAGAGCTCCTACAATGAGCAGTTCTTC. Its protein product is CASSTTGTLLQSSYNEQFF.

This clonotype was counted between two and nine times. V gene TRBV20-1 combines with J gene TRBJ2-5, with no clear D. The CDR3 covers 14 residues. Deletions cut 8 bases from V and 2 bases from J, with 18 bases between. Germline V lookup: CDR1 DFQATT, CDR2 SNEGSKA (reference sequence). DNA of the CDR3: TGCAGTTTACCCTTGGCGCAAGCACAAGAGACCCAGTACTTC. This encodes CSLPLAQAQETQYF.

This clonotype was seen a few times. The rearrangement links TRBV3-1 to TRBJ1-1, with D uncertain. Per germline, CDR1 LGHDT and CDR2 YNNKEL (reference sequence). The CDR3 runs 12 residues. Trimming took off 8 bases at V and 5 bases at J, with 12 bases between the two ends. DNA of the CDR3: TGTGCCAGCTCTATCGGCGAGACTGAAGCTTTCTTT. Encoded protein: CASSIGETEAFF. Together with reference TRBV3-1 and TRBJ1-1, the CDR3 gives the full variable domain: DTAVSQTPKYLVTQMGNDKSIKCEQNLGHDTMYWYKQDSKKFLKIMFSYNNKELIINETVPNRFSPKSPDKAHLNLHINSLELGDSAVYFCASSIGETEAFFGQGTRLTVV.

This clonotype was found once. V usage is TRBV28 and J usage is TRBJ1-4; D may be TRBD1 (5 bases). Looked up from germline, CDR1 is MDHEN and CDR2 is SYDVKM. The CDR3 covers 14 residues. The V gene lost 11 bases and the J gene lost 1 base, with 14 bases spanning the gap. Written as DNA, the CDR3 is TGTGCCTCCACCGGAGGGGTAACTAATGAAAAACTGTTTTTT. Translated: CASTGGVTNEKLFF.